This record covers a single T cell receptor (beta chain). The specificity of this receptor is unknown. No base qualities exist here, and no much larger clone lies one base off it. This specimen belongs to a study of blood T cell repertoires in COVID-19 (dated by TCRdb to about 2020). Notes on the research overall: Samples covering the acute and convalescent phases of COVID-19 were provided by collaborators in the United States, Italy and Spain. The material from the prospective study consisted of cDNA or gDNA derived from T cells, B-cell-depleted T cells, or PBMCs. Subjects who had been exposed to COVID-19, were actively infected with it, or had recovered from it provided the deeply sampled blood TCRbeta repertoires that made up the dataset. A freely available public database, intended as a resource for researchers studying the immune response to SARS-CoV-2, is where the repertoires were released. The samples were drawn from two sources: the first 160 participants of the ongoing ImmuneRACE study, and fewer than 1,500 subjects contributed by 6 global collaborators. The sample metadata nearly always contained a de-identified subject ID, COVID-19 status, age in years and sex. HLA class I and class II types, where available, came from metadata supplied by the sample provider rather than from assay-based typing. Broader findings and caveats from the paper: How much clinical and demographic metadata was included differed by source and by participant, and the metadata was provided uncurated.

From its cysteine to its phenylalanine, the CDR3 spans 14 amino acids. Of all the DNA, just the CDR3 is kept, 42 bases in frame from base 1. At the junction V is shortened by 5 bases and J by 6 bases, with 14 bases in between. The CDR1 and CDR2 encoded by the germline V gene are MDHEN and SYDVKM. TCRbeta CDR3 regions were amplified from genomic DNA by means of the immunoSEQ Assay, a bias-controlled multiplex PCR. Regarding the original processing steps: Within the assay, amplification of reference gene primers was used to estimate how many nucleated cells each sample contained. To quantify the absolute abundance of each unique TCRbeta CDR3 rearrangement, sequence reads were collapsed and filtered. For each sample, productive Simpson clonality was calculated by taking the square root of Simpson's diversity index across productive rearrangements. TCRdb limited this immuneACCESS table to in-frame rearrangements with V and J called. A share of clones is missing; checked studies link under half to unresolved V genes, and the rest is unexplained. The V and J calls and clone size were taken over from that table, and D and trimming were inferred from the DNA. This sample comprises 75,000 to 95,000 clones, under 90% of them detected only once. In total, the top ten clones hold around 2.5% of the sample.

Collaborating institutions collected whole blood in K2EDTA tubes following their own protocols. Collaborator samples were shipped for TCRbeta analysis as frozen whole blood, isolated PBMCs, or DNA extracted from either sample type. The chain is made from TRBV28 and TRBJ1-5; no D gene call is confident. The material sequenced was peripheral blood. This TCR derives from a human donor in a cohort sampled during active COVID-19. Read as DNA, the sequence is TGTGCCAGCAGTGCGGGGTCGACGTCTCAGCCCCAGCATTTT. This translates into CASSAGSTSQPQHF.